This paragraph reports one T cell receptor beta chain. This sample is part of a study of blood T cell repertoires in COVID-19. On the study more broadly: From the United States, Italy and Spain came samples of acute and convalescent COVID-19. Nucleic acid was either cDNA or gDNA, and it came from T cells, B-cell-depleted T cells, or PBMCs.

V lost 6 bases, J lost 7 bases, and 7 bases stayed unmatched. This CDR3 spans 14 amino acids. The germline CDR1 and CDR2 sequences are MDHEN and SYDVKM. Original analysis: Amplification with reference gene primers provided the estimates of nucleated cell counts. Clones were sequenced by immunoSEQ multiplex PCR, and TCRdb holds only the in-frame ones, with some missing. V, J and clone size reflect that table, while D and trimming were determined from the DNA. The top ten clones hold roughly 0.25% of a sample with 650,000 to 800,000 clones, 85% to 90% of them seen once. Sequenced input: peripheral blood. V is TRBV28 and J is TRBJ2-2, with 8 bases aligning to TRBD1. The receptor's source is a woman in her late teens or twenties with acute or convalescent COVID-19. The CDR3 DNA is TGTGCCAGCAGGACAGGGGTGGGTTACGGGGAGCTGTTTTTT. Translated, it gives CASRTGVGYGELFF.